This note documents a single TCR beta chain sequence. No antigen is known for it. CDR1 is SGHTA and CDR2 is FQGTGA in the germline V gene. V was clipped by 0 bases and J by 7 bases, with 9 bases between them. The CDR3 extends over 13 amino acids. The protocol was immunoSEQ multiplex PCR, while the TCRdb copy is restricted to in-frame clones and leaves out a portion. In the table there are 150,000 to 180,000 clones, more than 75% of which are singletons. This entry comes from a study of T cell responses to AZD1222 COVID-19 vaccine. Study background: The study pooled second doses at about 4 or about 12 weeks. Study-wide points: With dominance at 160-218 and 743-854, vaccine-associated CD4 TCRs spanned spike.

This receptor was obtained from an adult in good health. V usage is TRBV7-3 and J usage is TRBJ1-1, with no clear D. Here the sequenced sample was peripheral blood, taken on day 0 of AZD1222 vaccination. The CDR3, as DNA: TGTGCCAGCAGCTTAACGACGGGCCTTGAAGCTTTCTTT. Residues: CASSLTTGLEAFF.